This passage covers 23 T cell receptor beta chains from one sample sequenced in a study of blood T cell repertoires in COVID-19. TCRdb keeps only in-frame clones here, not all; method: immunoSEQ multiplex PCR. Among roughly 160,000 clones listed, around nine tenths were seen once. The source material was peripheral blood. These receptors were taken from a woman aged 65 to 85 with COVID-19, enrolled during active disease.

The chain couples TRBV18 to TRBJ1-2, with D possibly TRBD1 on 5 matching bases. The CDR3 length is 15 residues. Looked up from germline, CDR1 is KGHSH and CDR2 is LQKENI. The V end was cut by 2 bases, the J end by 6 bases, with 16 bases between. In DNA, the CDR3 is TGTGCCAGCTCACCATTGTCCAGGGTCGAGAATGGCTACACCTTC. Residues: CASSPLSRVENGYTF.

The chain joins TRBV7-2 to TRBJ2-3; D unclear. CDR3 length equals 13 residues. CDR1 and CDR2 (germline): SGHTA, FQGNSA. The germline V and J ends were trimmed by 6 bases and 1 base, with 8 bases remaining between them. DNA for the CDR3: TGTGCCAGCAGGTTATCGGGCACAGATACGCAGTATTTT. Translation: CASRLSGTDTQYF.

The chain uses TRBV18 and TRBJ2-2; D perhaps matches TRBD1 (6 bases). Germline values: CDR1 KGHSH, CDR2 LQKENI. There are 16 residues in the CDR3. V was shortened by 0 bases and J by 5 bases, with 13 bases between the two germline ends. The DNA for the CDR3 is TGTGCCAGCTCACCACCCACAGGGTGGGAGACCGGGGAGCTGTTTTTT. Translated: CASSPPTGWETGELFF.

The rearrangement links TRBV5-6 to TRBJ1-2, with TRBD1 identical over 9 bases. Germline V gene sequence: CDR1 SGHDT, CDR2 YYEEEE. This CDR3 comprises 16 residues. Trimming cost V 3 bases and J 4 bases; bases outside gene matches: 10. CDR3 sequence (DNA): TGTGCCAGCAGCTCGAACCGGGACAGGGTAGCCTATGGCTACACCTTC. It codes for CASSSNRDRVAYGYTF.

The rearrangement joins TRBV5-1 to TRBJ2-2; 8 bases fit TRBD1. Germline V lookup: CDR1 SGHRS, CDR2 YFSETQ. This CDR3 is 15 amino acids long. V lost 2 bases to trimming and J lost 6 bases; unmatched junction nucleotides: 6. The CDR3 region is CASSLRQGASGELFF. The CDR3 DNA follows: TGCGCCAGCAGCTTACGGCAGGGGGCTTCCGGGGAGCTGTTTTTT.

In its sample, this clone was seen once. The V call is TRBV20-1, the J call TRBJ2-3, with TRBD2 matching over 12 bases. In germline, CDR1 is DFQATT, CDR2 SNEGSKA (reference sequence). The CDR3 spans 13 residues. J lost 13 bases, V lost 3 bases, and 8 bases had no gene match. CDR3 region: CSASRLAGELEYF. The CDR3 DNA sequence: TGCAGTGCTAGTCGACTAGCGGGGGAATTAGAGTATTTT.

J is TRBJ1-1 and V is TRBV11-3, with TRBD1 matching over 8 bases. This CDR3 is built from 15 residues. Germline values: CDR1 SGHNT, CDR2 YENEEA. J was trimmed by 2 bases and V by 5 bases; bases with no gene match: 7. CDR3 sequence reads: CASSPGGSGNTEAFF. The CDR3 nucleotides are TGTGCCAGCAGCCCAGGGGGCTCAGGAAACACTGAAGCTTTCTTT.

CDR3 sequence reads: CASSQGTGDQPQHF. DNA of the CDR3: TGTGCCAGCAGCCAGGGAACAGGGGATCAGCCCCAGCATTTT. The chain recombines TRBV3-1 (or the pseudogene TRBV3-2) with TRBJ1-5; 7 bases are shared with TRBD1. Unmatched junction bases numbered 4, after V lost 3 bases and J lost 5 bases. CDR3 size: 14 residues. Germline CDR1 and CDR2: LGHDT and YNNKEL (reference sequence).

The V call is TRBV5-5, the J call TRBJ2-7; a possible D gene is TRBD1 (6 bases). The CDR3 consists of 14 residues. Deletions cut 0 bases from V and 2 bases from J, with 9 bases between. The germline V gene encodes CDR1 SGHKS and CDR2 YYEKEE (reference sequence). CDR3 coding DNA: TGTGCCAGCAGCTTGGCAGGGGACCCCTACGAGCAGTACTTC. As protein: CASSLAGDPYEQYF.

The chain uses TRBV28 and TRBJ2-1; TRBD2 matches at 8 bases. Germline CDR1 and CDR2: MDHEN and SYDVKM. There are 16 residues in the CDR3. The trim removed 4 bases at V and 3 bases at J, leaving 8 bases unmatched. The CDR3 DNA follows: TGTGCCAGCAGTTCTCTGTGGCGGGGGGACTACAATGAGCAGTTCTTC. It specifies CASSSLWRGDYNEQFF.

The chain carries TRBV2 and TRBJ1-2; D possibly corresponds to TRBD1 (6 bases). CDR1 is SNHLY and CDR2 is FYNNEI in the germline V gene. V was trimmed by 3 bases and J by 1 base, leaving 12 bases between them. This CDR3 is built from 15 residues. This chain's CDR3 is CASSETGTSNYGYTF. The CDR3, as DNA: TGTGCCAGCAGTGAGACAGGAACAAGTAACTATGGCTACACCTTC.

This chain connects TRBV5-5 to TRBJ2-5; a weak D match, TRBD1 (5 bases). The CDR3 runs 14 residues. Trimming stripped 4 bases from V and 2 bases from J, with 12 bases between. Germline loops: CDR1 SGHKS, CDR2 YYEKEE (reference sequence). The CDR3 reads CASSRAGQQETQYF. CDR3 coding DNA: TGTGCCAGCAGCCGTGCAGGACAACAAGAGACCCAGTACTTC.

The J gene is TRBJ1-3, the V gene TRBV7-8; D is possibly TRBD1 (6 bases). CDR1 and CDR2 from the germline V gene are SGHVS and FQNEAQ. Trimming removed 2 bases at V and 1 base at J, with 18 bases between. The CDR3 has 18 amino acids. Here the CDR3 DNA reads TGTGCCAGCAGCTTATTCGAAAAGGAGGGGGGGTCTGGAAACACCATATATTTT. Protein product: CASSLFEKEGGSGNTIYF.

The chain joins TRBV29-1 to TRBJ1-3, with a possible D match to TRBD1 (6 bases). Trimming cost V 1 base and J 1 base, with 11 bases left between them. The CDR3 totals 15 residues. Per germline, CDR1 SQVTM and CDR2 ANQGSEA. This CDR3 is CSVEGAGDSGNTIYF. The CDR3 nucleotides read TGCAGCGTTGAAGGGGCAGGGGATTCTGGAAACACCATATATTTT.

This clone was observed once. CDR3 protein: CASSPVGGDTQYF. The CDR3 DNA sequence: TGTGCCAGCAGCCCCGTTGGCGGGGATACGCAGTATTTT. The rearrangement links TRBV5-6 to TRBJ2-3; D possibly corresponds to TRBD2 (5 bases). CDR1 and CDR2 from the germline V gene are SGHDT and YYEEEE. Deletions cut 4 bases from V and 6 bases from J, with 12 bases between. The CDR3 covers 13 residues.

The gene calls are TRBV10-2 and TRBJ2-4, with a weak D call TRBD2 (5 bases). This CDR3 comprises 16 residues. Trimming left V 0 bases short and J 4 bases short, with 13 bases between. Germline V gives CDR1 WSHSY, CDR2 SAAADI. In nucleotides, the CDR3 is TGCGCCAGCAGTGAGTCGATGCCGGGGTCGAAAAACATTCAGTACTTC. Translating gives CASSESMPGSKNIQYF.

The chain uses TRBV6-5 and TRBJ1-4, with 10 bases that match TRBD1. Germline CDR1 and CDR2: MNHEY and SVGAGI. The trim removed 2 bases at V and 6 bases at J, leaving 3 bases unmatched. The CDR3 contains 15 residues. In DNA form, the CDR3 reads TGTGCCAGCAGTTACCTGACAGGGGGCCATGAAAAACTGTTTTTT. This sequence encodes CASSYLTGGHEKLFF.

The CDR3 nucleotides read TGTGCCAGCAGATTGTTGGACAGTGAAAACACCATATATTTT. This codes for CASRLLDSENTIYF. The V and J genes are TRBV5-6 and TRBJ1-3; D perhaps matches TRBD1 (6 bases). CDR1 is SGHDT and CDR2 is YYEEEE in the germline V gene. The CDR3 sequence is 14 residues long. V shed 5 bases and J shed 6 bases, with 15 bases lying between them.

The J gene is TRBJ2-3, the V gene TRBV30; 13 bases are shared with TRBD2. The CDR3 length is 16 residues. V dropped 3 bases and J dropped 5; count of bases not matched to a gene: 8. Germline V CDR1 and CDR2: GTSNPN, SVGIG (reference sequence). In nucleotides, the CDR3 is TGTGCCTGGAGACTGGGACTAGCGGGACTCGGAGATACGCAGTATTTT. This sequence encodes CAWRLGLAGLGDTQYF.

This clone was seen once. CDR3 DNA: TGTGCCAGCAGTGATACAGGGCAACAAACTGACACCATATATTTT. Its translation: CASSDTGQQTDTIYF. V and J are TRBV25-1 and TRBJ1-3, with TRBD1 as a possible D gene (6 bases). The V end was cut by 3 bases, the J end by 8 bases, with 17 bases between. The CDR3 sequence is 15 residues long. Looked up from germline, CDR1 is MGHDK and CDR2 is SYGVNS.

CDR3 in amino acids: CASPSMTGKTEKLFF. CDR3 DNA: TGCGCCAGCCCGTCGATGACAGGAAAAACTGAAAAACTGTTTTTT. V is TRBV10-2 and J is TRBJ1-4; maybe TRBD1 (6 bases). Trimming left V 8 bases short and J 7 bases short, with 20 bases between. The germline V gene encodes CDR1 WSHSY and CDR2 SAAADI. The length of the CDR3 is 15 residues.

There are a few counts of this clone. The CDR3, as DNA: TGTGCCAGCAGCCGCGGGAGACTTTACACCTTC. It translates to CASSRGRLYTF. The rearrangement uses TRBV12-3 or TRBV12-4 and TRBJ1-2; D is uncertain. The CDR3 loop spans 11 amino acids. V lost 6 bases to trimming and J lost 11 bases, with 13 bases between them.

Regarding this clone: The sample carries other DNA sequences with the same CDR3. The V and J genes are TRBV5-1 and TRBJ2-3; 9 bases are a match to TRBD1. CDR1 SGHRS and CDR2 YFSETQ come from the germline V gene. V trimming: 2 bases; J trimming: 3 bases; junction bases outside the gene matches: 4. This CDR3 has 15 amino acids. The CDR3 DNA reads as TGCGCCAGCAGCTTAACAGGGGGCGGGACAGATACGCAGTATTTT. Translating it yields CASSLTGGGTDTQYF.